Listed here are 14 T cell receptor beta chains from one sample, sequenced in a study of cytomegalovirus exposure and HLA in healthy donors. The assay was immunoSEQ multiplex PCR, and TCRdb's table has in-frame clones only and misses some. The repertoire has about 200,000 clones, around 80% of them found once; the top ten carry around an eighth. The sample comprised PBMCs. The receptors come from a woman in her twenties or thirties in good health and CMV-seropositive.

CDR3 nucleotide sequence: TGTGCCAGCTCACCAGTGACTAGCGGGCGGGTGAATACGCAGTATTTT. Its translation: CASSPVTSGRVNTQYF. The chain recombines TRBV18 with TRBJ2-3; 10 bases map to TRBD2. Germline trimming cut 2 bases from V and 7 bases from J; bases unmatched to any gene: 9. Germline assignment: CDR1 KGHSH and CDR2 LQKENI. The CDR3 loop spans 16 amino acids.

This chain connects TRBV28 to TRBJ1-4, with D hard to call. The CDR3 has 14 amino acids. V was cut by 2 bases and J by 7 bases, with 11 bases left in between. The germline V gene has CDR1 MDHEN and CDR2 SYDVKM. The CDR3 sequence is CASSLTGLGEKLFF. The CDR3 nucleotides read TGTGCCAGCAGTTTAACGGGGTTAGGTGAAAAACTGTTTTTT.

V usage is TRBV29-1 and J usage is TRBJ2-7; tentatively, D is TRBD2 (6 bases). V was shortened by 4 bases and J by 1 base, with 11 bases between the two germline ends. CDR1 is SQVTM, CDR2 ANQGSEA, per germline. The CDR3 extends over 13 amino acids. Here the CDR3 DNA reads TGCAGCGTTGTCTCCGGGGGTTCCTACGAGCAGTACTTC. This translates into CSVVSGGSYEQYF.

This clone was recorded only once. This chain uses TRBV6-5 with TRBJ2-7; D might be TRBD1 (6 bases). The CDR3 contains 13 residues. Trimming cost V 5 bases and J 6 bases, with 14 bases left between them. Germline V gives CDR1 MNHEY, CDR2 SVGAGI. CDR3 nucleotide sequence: TGTGCCAGCAGTGGATCCAGAGGGGGCGAGCAGTACTTC. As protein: CASSGSRGGEQYF.

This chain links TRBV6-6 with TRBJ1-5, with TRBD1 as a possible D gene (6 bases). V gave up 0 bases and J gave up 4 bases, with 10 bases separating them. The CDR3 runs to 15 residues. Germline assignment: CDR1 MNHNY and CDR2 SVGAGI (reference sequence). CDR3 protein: CASSYSGHPNQPQHF. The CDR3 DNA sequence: TGTGCCAGCAGTTACTCGGGACACCCAAATCAGCCCCAGCATTTT.

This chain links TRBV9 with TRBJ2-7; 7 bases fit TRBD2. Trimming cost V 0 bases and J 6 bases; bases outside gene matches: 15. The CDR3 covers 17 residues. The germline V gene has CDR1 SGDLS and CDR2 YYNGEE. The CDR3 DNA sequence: TGTGCCAGCAGCGTAGCTACGGGGAGGGCTGGTTCGGGCGAGCAGTACTTC. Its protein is CASSVATGRAGSGEQYF.

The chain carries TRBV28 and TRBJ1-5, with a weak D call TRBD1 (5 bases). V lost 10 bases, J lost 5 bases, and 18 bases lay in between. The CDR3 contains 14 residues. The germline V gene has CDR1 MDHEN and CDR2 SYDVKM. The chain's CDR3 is CATGTDTGDQPQHF. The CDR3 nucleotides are TGTGCCACCGGAACCGACACAGGCGATCAGCCCCAGCATTTT.

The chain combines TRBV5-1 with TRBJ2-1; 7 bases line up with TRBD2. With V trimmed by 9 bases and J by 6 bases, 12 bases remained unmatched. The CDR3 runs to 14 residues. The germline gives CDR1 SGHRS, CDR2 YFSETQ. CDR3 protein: CATSRVGGPNEQFF. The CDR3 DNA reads TGCGCCACCTCACGGGTGGGAGGGCCCAATGAGCAGTTCTTC. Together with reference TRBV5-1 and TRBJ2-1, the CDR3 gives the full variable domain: KAGVTQTPRYLIKTRGQQVTLSCSPISGHRSVSWYQQTPGQGLQFLFEYFSETQRNKGNFPGRFSGRQFSNSRSEMNVSTLELGDSALYLCATSRVGGPNEQFFGPGTRLTVL.

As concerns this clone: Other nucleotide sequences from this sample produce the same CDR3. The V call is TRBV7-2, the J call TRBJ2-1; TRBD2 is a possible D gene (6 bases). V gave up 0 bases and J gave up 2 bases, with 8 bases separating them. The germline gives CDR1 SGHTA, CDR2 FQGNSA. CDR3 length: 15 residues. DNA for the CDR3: TGTGCCAGCAGCTTAGCGGGGGGTACCTACAATGAGCAGTTCTTC. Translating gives CASSLAGGTYNEQFF. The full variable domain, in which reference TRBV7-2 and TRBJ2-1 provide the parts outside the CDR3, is GAGVSQSPSNKVTEKGKDVELRCDPISGHTALYWYRQSLGQGLEFLIYFQGNSAPDKSGLPSDRFSAERTGGSVSTLTIQRTQQEDSAVYLCASSLAGGTYNEQFFGPGTRLTVL.

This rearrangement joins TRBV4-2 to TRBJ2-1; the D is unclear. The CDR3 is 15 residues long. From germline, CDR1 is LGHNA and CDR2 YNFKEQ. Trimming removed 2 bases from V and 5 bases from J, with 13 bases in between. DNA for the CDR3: TGTGCCAGCAGCCAAAATGTAGGCAGCGACAATGAGCAGTTCTTC. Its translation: CASSQNVGSDNEQFF.

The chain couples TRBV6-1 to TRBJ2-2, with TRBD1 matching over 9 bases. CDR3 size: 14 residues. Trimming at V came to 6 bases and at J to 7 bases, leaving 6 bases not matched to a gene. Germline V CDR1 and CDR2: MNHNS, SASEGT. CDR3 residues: CASRGTGYGGELFF. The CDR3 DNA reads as TGTGCCAGCAGGGGGACAGGGTACGGCGGGGAGCTGTTTTTT.

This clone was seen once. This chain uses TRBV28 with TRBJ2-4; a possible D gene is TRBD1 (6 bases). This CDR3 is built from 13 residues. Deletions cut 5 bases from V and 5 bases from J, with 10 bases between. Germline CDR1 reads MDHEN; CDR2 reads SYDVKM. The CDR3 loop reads CASSEGVENIQYF. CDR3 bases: TGTGCCAGCAGTGAGGGGGTCGAAAACATTCAGTACTTC.

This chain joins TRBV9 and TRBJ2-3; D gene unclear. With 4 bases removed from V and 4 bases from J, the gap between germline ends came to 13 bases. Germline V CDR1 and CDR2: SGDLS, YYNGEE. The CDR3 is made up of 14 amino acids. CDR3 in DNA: TGTGCCAGCAGCTCTCCCTTTGGGCCAGATACGCAGTATTTT. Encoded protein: CASSSPFGPDTQYF.

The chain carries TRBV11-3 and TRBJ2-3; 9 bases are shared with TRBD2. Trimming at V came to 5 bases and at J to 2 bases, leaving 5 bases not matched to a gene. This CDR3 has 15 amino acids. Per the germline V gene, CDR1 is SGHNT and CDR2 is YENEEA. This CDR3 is CASSLSGSFTDTQYF. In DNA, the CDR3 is TGTGCCAGCAGCCTTAGCGGGAGCTTCACAGATACGCAGTATTTT.